Listed below are T cell receptor beta chains from one sample, sequenced in a study of blood T cell repertoires in COVID-19. Clones were read by immunoSEQ multiplex PCR, and TCRdb kept only the in-frame ones, dropping some. This table holds 150,000 to 200,000 clones, about 80% found once. Sample: PBMCs or T cells enriched from blood (not recorded which). These receptors were taken from a man aged 50-60 years who had recovered from COVID-19. CDR3s include the opening cysteine and the closing phenylalanine or tryptophan. The order of the fields is D gene, clone size, V gene, J gene, CDR3 DNA, CDR3 protein. The D gene is left open where the match is weak. Expanded clones get a size class; other rows say once, few or many, or leave the size out.

-	-	TRBV7-3	TRBJ2-1	TGTGCCAGCAACGCCCAAGGACTCGGGGATGAGCAGTTCTTC	CASNAQGLGDEQFF
-	many	TRBV28	TRBJ2-3	TGTGCCAGCACTTTAGGGCGGGACCCCTCAGATACGCAGTATTTT	CASTLGRDPSDTQYF
-	once	TRBV6-5	TRBJ1-2	TGTGCCAGCAAGGAGAGCTGGCTGGGCTATGGCTACACCTTC	CASKESWLGYGYTF
TRBD1	-	TRBV2	TRBJ2-3	TGTGCCAGCAGTGAAACAGGGGTGGGCACAGATACGCAGTATTTT	CASSETGVGTDTQYF
-	-	TRBV6-5	TRBJ2-7	TGTGCCAGCAGTCCGGGTTACAACGGATACGAGCAGTACTTC	CASSPGYNGYEQYF
-	-	TRBV6-5	TRBJ2-7	TGTGCCAGCACCACGGGGGATGCCTACGAGCAGTACTTC	CASTTGDAYEQYF
-	-	TRBV4-1	TRBJ2-7	TGCGCCAGCAGCCATGGAGTACAGGGAAACGAGCAGTACTTC	CASSHGVQGNEQYF
TRBD2	-	TRBV7-3	TRBJ2-1	TGTGCCAGCAGCAAAGGAGGATCGGGGGGGCCTAATAATGAGCAGTTCTTC	CASSKGGSGGPNNEQFF
TRBD2	-	TRBV5-1	TRBJ2-7	TGCGCCAGCAGCTTGGAACTAGCGGGGGCCGAGCAGTACTTC	CASSLELAGAEQYF
TRBD2	once	TRBV19	TRBJ2-3	TGTGCCAGTAGTATGGGACTAGCGGGAGCAGATACGCAGTATTTT	CASSMGLAGADTQYF
-	-	TRBV14	TRBJ1-2	TGTGCCAGCAGCCAAGACCCCCGGGGGGGCTGGGGCTACACCTTC	CASSQDPRGGWGYTF
-	-	TRBV28	TRBJ1-3	TGTGCCAGCAGTTTAGGTCAGGGGCGAAACACCATATATTTT	CASSLGQGRNTIYF
-	-	TRBV9	TRBJ1-1	TGTGCCAGCAGCGTAGAAGGTGGCGGGGGAATATCTTTCTTT	CASSVEGGGGISFF
TRBD2	few	TRBV19	TRBJ2-3	TGTGCCAGTAGTATAAGCGGGAGGAACACAGATACGCAGTATTTT	CASSISGRNTDTQYF
-	-	TRBV6-5	TRBJ2-2	TGTGCCAGCAGCCCAAACACCGGGGAGCTGTTTTTT	CASSPNTGELFF
-	-	TRBV12-3/TRBV12-4	TRBJ2-1	TGTGCCAGCAGTTTTTATGATGAGCAGTTCTTC	CASSFYDEQFF
-	-	TRBV28	TRBJ1-1	TGTGCCAGCAGTTCACGACAGCTGAACACTGAAGCTTTCTTT	CASSSRQLNTEAFF
-	few	TRBV6-6	TRBJ2-4	TGTGCCAGCAGCCCATCTCTGGGCGCCTTCAAAAACATTCAGTACTTC	CASSPSLGAFKNIQYF